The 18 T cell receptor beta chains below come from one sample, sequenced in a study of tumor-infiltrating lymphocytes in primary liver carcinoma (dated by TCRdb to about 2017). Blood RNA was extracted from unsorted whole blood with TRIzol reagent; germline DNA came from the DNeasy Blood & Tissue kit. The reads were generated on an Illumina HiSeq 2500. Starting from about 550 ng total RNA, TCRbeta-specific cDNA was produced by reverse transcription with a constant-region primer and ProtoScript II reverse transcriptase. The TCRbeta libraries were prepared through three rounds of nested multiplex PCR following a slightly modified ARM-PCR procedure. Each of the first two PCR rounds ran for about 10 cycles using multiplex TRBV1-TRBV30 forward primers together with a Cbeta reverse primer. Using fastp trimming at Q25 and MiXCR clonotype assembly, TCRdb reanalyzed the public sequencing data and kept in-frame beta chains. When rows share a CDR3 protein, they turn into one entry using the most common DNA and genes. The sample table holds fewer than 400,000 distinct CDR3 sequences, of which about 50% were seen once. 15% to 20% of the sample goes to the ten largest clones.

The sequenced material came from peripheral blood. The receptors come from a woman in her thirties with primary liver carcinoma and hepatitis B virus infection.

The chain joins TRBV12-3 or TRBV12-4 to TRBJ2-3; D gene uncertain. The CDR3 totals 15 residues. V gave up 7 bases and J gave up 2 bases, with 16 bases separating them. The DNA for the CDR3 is TGTGCCAGCACCGTGATAGCCTATCACACAGATACGCAGTATTTT. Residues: CASTVIAYHTDTQYF.

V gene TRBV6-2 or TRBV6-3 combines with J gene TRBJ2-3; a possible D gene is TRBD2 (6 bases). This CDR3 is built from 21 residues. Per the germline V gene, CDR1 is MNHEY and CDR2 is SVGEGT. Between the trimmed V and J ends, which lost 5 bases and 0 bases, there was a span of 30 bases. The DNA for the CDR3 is TGTGCCAGCAGTCCCCGAAACAATCCTAACGGGAGCCGAACAAGCACAGATACGCAGTATTTT. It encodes CASSPRNNPNGSRTSTDTQYF.

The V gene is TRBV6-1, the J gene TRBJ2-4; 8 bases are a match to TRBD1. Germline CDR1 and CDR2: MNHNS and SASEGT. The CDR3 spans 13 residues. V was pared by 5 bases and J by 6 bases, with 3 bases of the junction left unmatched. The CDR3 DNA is TGTGCCAGCAGTCACACAGGGGGAAACATTCAGTACTTC. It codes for CASSHTGGNIQYF.

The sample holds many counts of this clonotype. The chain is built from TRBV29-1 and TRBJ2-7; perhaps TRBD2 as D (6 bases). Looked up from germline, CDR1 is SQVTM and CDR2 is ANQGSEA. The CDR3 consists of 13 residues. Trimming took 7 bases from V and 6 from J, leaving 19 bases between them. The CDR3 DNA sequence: TGCAGCGCAACCGGGACTCTAGTTTCCGAGCAGTACTTC. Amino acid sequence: CSATGTLVSEQYF.

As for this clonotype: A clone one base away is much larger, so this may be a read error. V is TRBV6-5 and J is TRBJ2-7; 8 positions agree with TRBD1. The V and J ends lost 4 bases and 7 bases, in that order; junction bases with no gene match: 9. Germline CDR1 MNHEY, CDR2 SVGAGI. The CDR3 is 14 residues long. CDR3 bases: TGTGCCAGCAGTTTAAGGCAGGGGGCAGGAGAGCAGTACTTC. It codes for CASSLRQGAGEQYF.

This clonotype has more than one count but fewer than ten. The CDR3 bases are TGTGCCAGCAGCTTAGGCCGGGCGACCAATCAGCCCCAGCATTTT. The encoded protein is CASSLGRATNQPQHF. V is TRBV13 and J is TRBJ1-5; D is undetermined. The CDR3 sequence is 15 residues long. V was pared by 0 bases and J by 3 bases, with 9 bases between. Germline-derived CDR1 and CDR2 are PRHDT and FYEKMQ (reference sequence).

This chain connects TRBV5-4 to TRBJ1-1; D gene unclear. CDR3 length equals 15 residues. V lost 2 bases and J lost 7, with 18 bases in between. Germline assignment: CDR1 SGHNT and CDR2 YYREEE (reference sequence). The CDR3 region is CASSLISDGHIEAFF. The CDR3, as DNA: TGTGCCAGCAGCTTAATATCCGACGGGCACATTGAAGCTTTCTTT.

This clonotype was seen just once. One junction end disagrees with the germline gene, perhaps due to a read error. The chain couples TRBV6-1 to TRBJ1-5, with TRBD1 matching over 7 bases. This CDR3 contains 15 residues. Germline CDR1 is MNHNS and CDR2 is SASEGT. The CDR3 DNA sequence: TGTGCCAGCAAGGGGCATGAACAGGGGCTCCGGCCCCAGAATTTT. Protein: CASKGHEQGLRPQNF.

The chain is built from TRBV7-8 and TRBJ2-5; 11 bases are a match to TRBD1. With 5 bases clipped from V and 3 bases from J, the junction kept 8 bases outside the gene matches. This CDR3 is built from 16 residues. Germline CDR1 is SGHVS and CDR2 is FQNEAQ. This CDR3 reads CASSGRDRGAKETQYF. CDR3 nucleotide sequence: TGTGCCAGCAGCGGAAGGGACAGGGGGGCCAAAGAGACCCAGTACTTC.

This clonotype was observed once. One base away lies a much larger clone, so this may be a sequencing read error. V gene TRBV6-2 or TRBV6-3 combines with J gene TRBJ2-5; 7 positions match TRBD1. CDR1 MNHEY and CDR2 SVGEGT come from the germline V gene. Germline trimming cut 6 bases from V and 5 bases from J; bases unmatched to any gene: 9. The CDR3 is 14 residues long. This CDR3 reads CASSKEGAGETQYF. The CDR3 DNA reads TGTGCCAGCAGCAAAGAGGGGGCCGGCGAGACCCAGTACTTC.

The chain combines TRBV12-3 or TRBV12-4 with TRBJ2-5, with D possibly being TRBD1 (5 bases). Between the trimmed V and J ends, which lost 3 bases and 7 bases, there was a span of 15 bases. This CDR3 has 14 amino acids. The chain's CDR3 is CASSFVTGAGTQYF. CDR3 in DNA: TGTGCCAGCAGTTTCGTTACAGGAGCCGGGACCCAGTACTTC.

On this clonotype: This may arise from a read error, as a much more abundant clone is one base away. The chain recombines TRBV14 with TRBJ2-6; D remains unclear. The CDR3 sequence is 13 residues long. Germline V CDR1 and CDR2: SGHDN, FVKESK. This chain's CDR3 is CASRQAGANVLTF. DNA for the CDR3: TGTGCCAGCAGGCAAGCTGGGGCCAACGTCCTGACTTTC. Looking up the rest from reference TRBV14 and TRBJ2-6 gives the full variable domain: EAGVTQFPSHSVIEKGQTVTLRCDPISGHDNLYWYRRVMGKEIKFLLHFVKESKQDESGMPNNRFLAERTGGTYSTLKVQPAELEDSGVYFCASRQAGANVLTFGAGSRLTVL.

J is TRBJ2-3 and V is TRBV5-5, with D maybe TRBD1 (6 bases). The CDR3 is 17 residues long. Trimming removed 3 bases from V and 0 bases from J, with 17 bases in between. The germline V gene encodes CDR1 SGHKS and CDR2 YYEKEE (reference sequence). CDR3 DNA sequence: TGTGCCAGCAGCTACCGGGTAGGGGGACCTAGCACAGATACGCAGTATTTT. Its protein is CASSYRVGGPSTDTQYF. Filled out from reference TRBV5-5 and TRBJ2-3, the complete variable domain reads DAGVTQSPTHLIKTRGQQVTLRCSPISGHKSVSWYQQVLGQGPQFIFQYYEKEERGRGNFPDRFSARQFPNYSSELNVNALLLGDSALYLCASSYRVGGPSTDTQYFGPGTRLTVL.

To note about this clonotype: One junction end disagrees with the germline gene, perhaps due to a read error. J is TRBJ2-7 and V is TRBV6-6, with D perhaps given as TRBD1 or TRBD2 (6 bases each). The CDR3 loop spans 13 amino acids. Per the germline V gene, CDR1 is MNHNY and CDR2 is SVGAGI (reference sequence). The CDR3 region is CASNYLGAREQYF. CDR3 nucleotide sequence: TGTGCCAGCAATTACTTGGGGGCCCGGGAGCAATACTTC.

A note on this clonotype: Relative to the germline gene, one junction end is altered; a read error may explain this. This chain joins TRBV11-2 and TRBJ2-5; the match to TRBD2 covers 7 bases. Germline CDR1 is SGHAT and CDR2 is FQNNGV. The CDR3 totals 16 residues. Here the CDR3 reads CVSSLGWRGGSKTQYF. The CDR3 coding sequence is TGTGTCAGCAGCTTGGGGTGGCGGGGCGGGAGTAAGACCCAATACTTC. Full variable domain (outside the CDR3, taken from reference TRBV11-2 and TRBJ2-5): EAGVAQSPRYKIIEKRQSVAFWCNPISGHATLYWYQQILGQGPKLLIQFQNNGVVDDSQLPKDRFSAERLKGVDSTLKIQPAKLEDSAVYLCVSSLGWRGGSKTQYFGPGTRLLVL.

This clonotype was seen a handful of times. CDR3 sequence reads: CASSSTGWNTGELFF. The CDR3 coding sequence is TGTGCCAGCAGCTCGACAGGGTGGAACACCGGGGAGCTGTTTTTT. The J gene is TRBJ2-2, the V gene TRBV7-9; 7 bases agree with TRBD1. CDR1 SEHNR and CDR2 FQNEAQ come from the germline V gene (reference sequence). The junction had 3 bases not matched to a gene; V was cut back by 4 bases and J by 1 base. The CDR3 is 15 amino acids.

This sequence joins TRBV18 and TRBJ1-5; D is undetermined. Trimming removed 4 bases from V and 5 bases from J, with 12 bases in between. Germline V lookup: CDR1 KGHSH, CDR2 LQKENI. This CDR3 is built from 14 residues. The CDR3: CASSQLDRDQPQHF. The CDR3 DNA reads TGTGCCAGCTCACAACTCGACCGCGATCAGCCCCAGCATTTT. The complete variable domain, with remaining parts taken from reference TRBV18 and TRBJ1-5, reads NAGVMQNPRHLVRRRGQEARLRCSPMKGHSHVYWYRQLPEEGLKFMVYLQKENIIDESGMPKERFSAEFPKEGPSILRIQQVVRGDSAAYFCASSQLDRDQPQHFGDGTRLSIL.

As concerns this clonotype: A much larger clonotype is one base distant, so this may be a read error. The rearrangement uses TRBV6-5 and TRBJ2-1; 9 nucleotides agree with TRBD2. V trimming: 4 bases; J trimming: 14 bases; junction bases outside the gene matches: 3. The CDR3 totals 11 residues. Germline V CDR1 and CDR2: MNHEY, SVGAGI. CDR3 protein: CASSFGTSKFF. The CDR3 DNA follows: TGTGCCAGCAGTTTCGGGACTAGCAAGTTCTTC.